This is a list of T cell receptor beta chains from one sample in a study of cytomegalovirus exposure and HLA in healthy donors. Profiled with immunoSEQ multiplex PCR; TCRdb holds only in-frame clones, not every one. The repertoire consists of about 210,000 clones, with about 76% occurring once and the leading ten covering around 0.4%. Sequencing was performed on PBMCs. The receptors originated from a male donor in good health and CMV-seropositive. Each CDR3 is given with its conserved first and last residue. The D gene is left open where the match is weak. Size values are once, few and many counts, or a class for expanded clones, and some rows have none.

V gene	CDR3 length	D gene	clone size	J gene	CDR3 DNA	CDR3 protein
TRBV7-2	13	-	-	TRBJ1-1	TGTGCCAGCAGCCTGCACAGGGCCACTGAAGCTTTCTTT	CASSLHRATEAFF
TRBV5-4	16	TRBD2	-	TRBJ2-5	TGTGCCAGCAGCCCGCCGTGGGGGGAGGGAGAAGAGACCCAGTACTTC	CASSPPWGEGEETQYF
TRBV11-3	13	TRBD1	-	TRBJ2-7	TGTGCCAGCAGCACGGGACAGACCTACGAGCAGTACTTC	CASSTGQTYEQYF
TRBV4-3	15	TRBD2	-	TRBJ2-3	TGCGCCAGCAGCCCTCAGCGGGAGAGGGGAGATACGCAGTATTTT	CASSPQRERGDTQYF
TRBV6-5	13	TRBD1	-	TRBJ1-4	TGTGCCAGCCGACAGGGGGCGCGCGAAAAACTGTTTTTT	CASRQGAREKLFF
TRBV6-5	15	-	few	TRBJ1-2	TGTGCCAGCAGAAAGGCGTCCGGAGTGGACTATGGCTACACCTTC	CASRKASGVDYGYTF
TRBV7-9	15	-	-	TRBJ1-1	TGTGCCAGCAGCGCCCGGGGGAACGAGAACACTGAAGCTTTCTTT	CASSARGNENTEAFF
TRBV10-1	16	TRBD2	-	TRBJ2-5	TGCGCCCCCACTATTGCTGAGCGGGGGGGCCAAGAGACCCAGTACTTC	CAPTIAERGGQETQYF
TRBV28	14	TRBD1	-	TRBJ2-7	TGTGCCAGCAGTAGTCGGGACAGAGCCTACGAGCAGTACTTC	CASSSRDRAYEQYF
TRBV10-3	13	-	-	TRBJ1-4	TGTGCCATCAGAGACGGGGTACGGGAAAAACTGTTTTTT	CAIRDGVREKLFF
TRBV7-2	15	-	-	TRBJ2-4	TGTGCCAGCAGCGGGATGGCGGGGGCGGGGGACATTCAGTACTTC	CASSGMAGAGDIQYF
TRBV7-2	17	-	-	TRBJ1-3	TGTGCCAGCAGCTTGGGGACCGGGACATTATCTGGAAACACCATATATTTT	CASSLGTGTLSGNTIYF
TRBV7-8	13	-	-	TRBJ1-2	TGTGCCAGCAGCTTAGTGGCCAGCTATGGCTACACCTTC	CASSLVASYGYTF
TRBV27	18	TRBD2	once	TRBJ2-3	TGTGCCAGCAGTTTAAGGTTAGCGGGGGGGCAGTCGACAGATACGCAGTATTTT	CASSLRLAGGQSTDTQYF
TRBV5-1	13	-	-	TRBJ1-2	TGCGCCAGCAGCTTGGGGGCAGGCAATGGCTACACCTTC	CASSLGAGNGYTF
TRBV30	13	-	-	TRBJ1-2	TGTGCCTGGAGTGTAAAGGGGTGGGGTGGCTACACCTTC	CAWSVKGWGGYTF
TRBV5-5	17	-	-	TRBJ1-6	TGTGCCAGCAGCTTGGGGCCGGGTCAGTCCTATAATTCACCCCTCCACTTT	CASSLGPGQSYNSPLHF
TRBV27	13	-	-	TRBJ1-1	TGTGCCAGCAGTTTACGGACAGATATTGAAGCTTTCTTT	CASSLRTDIEAFF
TRBV18	15	-	-	TRBJ1-4	TGTGCCAGCTCACCCAGGGGAGCAACTAATGAAAAACTGTTTTTT	CASSPRGATNEKLFF
TRBV15	12	-	-	TRBJ1-1	TGTGCCACCAGCAGAATGGACAGAGAAGCTTTCTTT	CATSRMDREAFF
TRBV20-1	11	-	-	TRBJ1-1	TGCAGTGCTATATCCGTCCCTGAAGCTTTCTTT	CSAISVPEAFF
TRBV5-4	12	-	-	TRBJ1-5	TGTGCCAGCAGCTTGCCGGGACAGCCCCAGCATTTT	CASSLPGQPQHF
TRBV5-1	19	TRBD2	-	TRBJ2-1	TGCGCCAGCAGCTTGGGTCTAGCGGGGGGGCTCGGGTGGAGGAATGAGCAGTTCTTC	CASSLGLAGGLGWRNEQFF
TRBV9	15	TRBD1	-	TRBJ2-7	TGTGCCAGCAGCCCAACGCCGGGACAGCCCTACGAGCAGTACTTC	CASSPTPGQPYEQYF
TRBV7-9	14	-	once	TRBJ2-2	TGTGCCAGCAGCTTAGACGGGTACACCGGGGAGCTGTTTTTT	CASSLDGYTGELFF
TRBV4-1	18	-	-	TRBJ2-1	TGCGCCAGCAGCCAAGGGATGGCGGTCCTTAGCTCCTACAATGAGCAGTTCTTC	CASSQGMAVLSSYNEQFF
TRBV5-4	17	TRBD1	-	TRBJ2-2	TGTGCCAGCAGCTTGGGTCCGGGACAGGGGAACACCGGGGAGCTGTTTTTT	CASSLGPGQGNTGELFF
TRBV2	13	-	few	TRBJ2-2	TGTGCCAGCAAAGAGGCCCCAAGTGGGGAGCTGTTTTTT	CASKEAPSGELFF
TRBV10-1	14	TRBD1	-	TRBJ1-4	TGCGCCAGCAGTGTGGGACAGTTTGGGGAAAAACTGTTTTTT	CASSVGQFGEKLFF
TRBV19	14	-	-	TRBJ1-2	TGTGCCAGTAGTCCGAGACCCGAGAGGGATGGCTACACCTTC	CASSPRPERDGYTF
TRBV5-1	16	-	-	TRBJ2-3	TGCGCCAGCAGCTTCGGACTCCCGGGAAACACAGATACGCAGTATTTT	CASSFGLPGNTDTQYF
TRBV7-3	14	-	-	TRBJ2-7	TGTGCCAGCAGCTACGGGGACTTTTCCTACGAGCAGTACTTC	CASSYGDFSYEQYF
TRBV5-4	13	-	-	TRBJ2-3	TGTGCCAGCAGCTTTCGACAGGAAGATACGCAGTATTTT	CASSFRQEDTQYF
TRBV4-3	16	-	-	TRBJ2-7	TGCGCCAGCAGCCAAGACTCTGGAGGGAACGGGTACGAGCAGTACTTC	CASSQDSGGNGYEQYF